A selection of T cell receptor beta chains follows, all from one sample in a study of regulatory T cells in long-lasting Graves disease. TCRdb used MiXCR to reprocess the multiplex PCR reads, holding one entry per CDR3 protein. Here the sample spans about 620,000 distinct CDR3 sequences, roughly 15% being singletons. The same sample was also used in a study of T cells in Graves' hyperthyroidism and ophthalmopathy.

Here the sequenced sample was peripheral blood mononuclear cells (PBMCs), taken at new diagnosis, from a patient treated with antithyroid drugs. These receptors all stem from a woman under 40 with Graves disease. CDR3s include the opening cysteine and the closing phenylalanine or tryptophan. Fields, in order: clone size, V gene, J gene, D gene, CDR3 length, CDR3 DNA, CDR3 protein. A D gene is named only where the DNA matches it firmly. Only some rows state a clone size, as once, few, many or a class for expanded clones.

NA	TRBV5-1	TRBJ1-1	TRBD1	12	TGCGCCAGCAGTAGAGAACAGGGGAGAGCTTTCTTT	CASSREQGRAFF
many	TRBV12-3/TRBV12-4	TRBJ2-7	NA	14	TGTGCCAGCGGCCCCACAGGGTCCACCTACGAGCAGTACTTC	CASGPTGSTYEQYF
NA	TRBV7-2	TRBJ1-2	TRBD1	18	TGTGCCAGCAGCTCCCCCGGACAGGGGACGAGATCCAACTATGGCTACACCTTC	CASSSPGQGTRSNYGYTF
few	TRBV3-1	TRBJ1-3	NA	13	TGTGCCAGCGAAACGGCAGCTGGAAACACCATATATTTT	CASETAAGNTIYF
few	TRBV9	TRBJ2-5	NA	15	TGTGCCAGCAGCCTTCAATGGGGGGGCCGGGAGACCCAGTACTTC	CASSLQWGGRETQYF
many	TRBV5-1	TRBJ2-3	TRBD2	17	TGCGCCAGCAGCCGCGGGACTAGCGGGCCTAGCACAGATACGCAGTATTTT	CASSRGTSGPSTDTQYF
few	TRBV19	TRBJ1-2	TRBD1	15	TGTGCCAGTAAAACACAGGGGGCGTCCGACTATGGCTACACCTTC	CASKTQGASDYGYTF
NA	TRBV5-1	TRBJ2-3	NA	17	TGCGCCAGCAGCTTGGAGGTCGGGGGACATGGCACAGATACGCAGTATTTT	CASSLEVGGHGTDTQYF
many	TRBV6-1	TRBJ2-7	NA	13	TGTGCCAGCACCGGACTGGGGACATACGAGCAGTACTTC	CASTGLGTYEQYF
NA	TRBV20-1	TRBJ2-7	NA	10	TGCAGTGCTTGGGACTACGAGCAGTACTTC	CSAWDYEQYF
many	TRBV20-1	TRBJ2-3	TRBD2	15	TGCAGTGCTAGAGGGACTAGCGATTCCACAGATACGCAGTATTTT	CSARGTSDSTDTQYF
few	TRBV30	TRBJ1-6	NA	12	TGTGCCTGGAGTGTATATGTTTCACCCCTCCACTTT	CAWSVYVSPLHF
many	TRBV11-2	TRBJ1-3	NA	14	TGTGCCAGCAGCCGTAGTGAGCCTGGAAACACCATATATTTT	CASSRSEPGNTIYF
many	TRBV5-1	TRBJ1-1	TRBD1	15	TGCGCCAGCAGCTTCGGACAGGGCATGAACACTGAAGCTTTCTTT	CASSFGQGMNTEAFF
NA	TRBV7-2	TRBJ1-4	TRBD1	16	TGTGCCAGCAGCCGACCGACAGGGTCAGGGTTCGGAAAACTGTTTTTT	CASSRPTGSGFGKLFF
many	TRBV7-9	TRBJ2-5	NA	11	TGTGCCAGCAGCCTTATACAGGTCCACCAATTC	CASSLIQVHQF
few	TRBV5-6	TRBJ1-2	TRBD1	15	TGTGCCAGCAGTATCCTCGACAGGGCCGACTATGGCTACACCTTC	CASSILDRADYGYTF
many	TRBV5-4	TRBJ1-2	NA	12	TGTGCCAGCAGCTTGGAGACGAAGGGCTACACCTTC	CASSLETKGYTF
few	TRBV20-1	TRBJ2-1	TRBD2	17	TGCAGTGCTAGAACTCGACCTTTACTAGCGGGTTACAATGAGCAGTTCTTC	CSARTRPLLAGYNEQFF
few	TRBV19	TRBJ1-4	NA	13	TGTGCCAGTAGTGCCTGGACAGCCGGGAAACTGTTTTTT	CASSAWTAGKLFF
many	TRBV28	TRBJ1-1	TRBD1	15	TGTGCCAGCAGTTCGCCGGGACAGCGCCTTGGGGCGGCTTTCTTT	CASSSPGQRLGAAFF
many	TRBV20-1	TRBJ1-1	TRBD1	15	TGCAGTGCTAGGGGAAACAGGGGGGGGGACACTGAAGCTTTCTTT	CSARGNRGGDTEAFF
many	TRBV25-1	TRBJ2-5	NA	15	TGTGCCAGCAGTGAATTCGACAGGAAGCAAGAGACCCAGTACTTC	CASSEFDRKQETQYF
NA	TRBV4-1	TRBJ2-7	NA	14	TGCGCCAGCAGCCAAGAGGAGGTCTCCTACGAGCAGTACTTC	CASSQEEVSYEQYF
many	TRBV2	TRBJ2-7	NA	12	TGTGCCAGCAGTGAACAGGCGCTGCGACCTGACTTC	CASSEQALRPDF
NA	TRBV7-3	TRBJ1-2	NA	17	TGTGCCAGCAGCTTAGGACCCACAGGAGACAGAGGAAAAGGCTACACCTTC	CASSLGPTGDRGKGYTF
few	TRBV20-1	TRBJ1-2	NA	12	TGCAGTGCCAGGGGTTATAGCTATGGCTACACCTTC	CSARGYSYGYTF
many	TRBV25-1	TRBJ1-4	NA	13	TGTGCCAGCAGTCCCACAACTAATGAAAAACTGTTTTTT	CASSPTTNEKLFF
many	TRBV28	TRBJ1-3	NA	17	TGTGCCAGCAGTTTAGCATGGAGACTAACCTCTGGAAACACCATATATTTT	CASSLAWRLTSGNTIYF
many	TRBV11-3	TRBJ1-5	NA	15	TGTGCCAGCAGCTTAGATCTACAGCCGAATCAGCCCCAGCATTTT	CASSLDLQPNQPQHF
few	TRBV7-8	TRBJ1-2	NA	13	TGTGCCAGCAGCTTAGGGAATAGGGGACGCTACACCTTC	CASSLGNRGRYTF
many	TRBV20-1	TRBJ2-2	NA	14	TGCAGTGCTAGACGCGGGACGAACACCGGGGAGCTGTTTTTT	CSARRGTNTGELFF
NA	TRBV29-1	TRBJ2-1	NA	11	TGCAGCGTTGAGAGTCCAGGTGAGCAGTTCTTC	CSVESPGEQFF
NA	TRBV10-3	TRBJ2-1	NA	16	TGTGCCATCAGTGGGAACTCCAGGAGCTCCTACAATGAGCAGTTCTTC	CAISGNSRSSYNEQFF
many	TRBV12-3/TRBV12-4	TRBJ1-1	TRBD1	15	TGTGCCAGCAGCCCCATGGGGACAGGGAACACTGAAGCTTTCTTT	CASSPMGTGNTEAFF
many	TRBV6-1	TRBJ2-5	NA	14	TGTGCCAGCAGTGAACAGGGGTACCAAGAGACCCAGTACTTC	CASSEQGYQETQYF
few	TRBV6-2/TRBV6-3	TRBJ1-2	TRBD1	15	TGTGCCAGCAGTTACCCGACAGGGATGAACTATGGCTACACCTTC	CASSYPTGMNYGYTF
NA	TRBV27	TRBJ1-2	NA	18	TGTGCCAGCAGTTTAAAGTCTGGGACTTTTAAGCCCGGGGATGGCTACACCTTC	CASSLKSGTFKPGDGYTF
NA	TRBV7-9	TRBJ2-7	TRBD2	12	TGTGCCAGCAGCCCCGGGACTAGTCTTTCGTACTTC	CASSPGTSLSYF
once	TRBV30	TRBJ1-5	NA	14	TGTGCCTGGAGTGCTGGAGTTGGCAATCAGCCCCAGCATTTT	CAWSAGVGNQPQHF
many	TRBV20-1	TRBJ1-3	NA	16	TGCAGTGCTAGTGAGGGGGTTGCCTTCTCTGGAAACACCATATATTTT	CSASEGVAFSGNTIYF
many	TRBV6-1	TRBJ2-1	TRBD1	15	TGTGCCAGCAGTGAGGACAGGGCAGGAAGCAATGAGCAGTTCTTC	CASSEDRAGSNEQFF
NA	TRBV9	TRBJ1-4	TRBD1	16	TGTGCCAGCAGCGTATCCCCAGGGGGCGATAATGAAAAACTGTTTTTT	CASSVSPGGDNEKLFF
many	TRBV6-5	TRBJ1-5	NA	13	TGTGCCAGCAGTTTCTATTCGGGGCAGCCCCAGCATTTT	CASSFYSGQPQHF
many	TRBV6-1	TRBJ1-1	TRBD1	14	TGTGCCAGCAGTGTAGACAGGGCGACCTCCGAAGCTTTCTTT	CASSVDRATSEAFF
few	TRBV4-2	TRBJ2-7	NA	15	TGTGCCAGCAGCCAAGCCAGAACAATCTCCTACGAGCAGTACTTC	CASSQARTISYEQYF
many	TRBV27	TRBJ2-3	TRBD1	13	TGTGCCAGTCGAACCAGACAGGGAATTACGCAGTATTTT	CASRTRQGITQYF
NA	TRBV7-3	TRBJ1-6	NA	13	TGTGCCAGCAGCTTATTTAGGGATTCACCCCTCCACTTT	CASSLFRDSPLHF
many	TRBV6-5	TRBJ2-7	NA	15	TGTGCCAGCAGTTACTCGAATAGAGGCAGCGACGAGCAGTACTTC	CASSYSNRGSDEQYF
NA	TRBV3-1	TRBJ1-5	TRBD1	15	TGTGCCAGCAGCCAGATGACAGGGGGGAACCAGCCCCAGCATTTT	CASSQMTGGNQPQHF
NA	TRBV20-1	TRBJ2-7	TRBD2	15	TGCAGTGCTCGGAGCGTCAGCGGGGGCCCCTACGAGCAGTACTTC	CSARSVSGGPYEQYF
many	TRBV12-3/TRBV12-4	TRBJ1-3	NA	15	TGTGCCAGCCGAAAACCCCAGCGGAGGGGAAACACCATATATTTT	CASRKPQRRGNTIYF